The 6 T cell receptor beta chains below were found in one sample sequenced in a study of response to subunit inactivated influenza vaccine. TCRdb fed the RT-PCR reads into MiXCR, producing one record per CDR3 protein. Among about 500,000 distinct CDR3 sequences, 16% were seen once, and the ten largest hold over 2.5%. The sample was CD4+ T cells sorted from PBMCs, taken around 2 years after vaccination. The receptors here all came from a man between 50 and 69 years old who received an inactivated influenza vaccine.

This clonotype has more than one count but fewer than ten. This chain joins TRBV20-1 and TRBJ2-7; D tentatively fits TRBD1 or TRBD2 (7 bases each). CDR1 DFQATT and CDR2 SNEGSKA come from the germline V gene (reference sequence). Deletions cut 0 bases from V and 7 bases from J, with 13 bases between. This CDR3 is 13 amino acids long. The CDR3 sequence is CSARDQGGWEQYF. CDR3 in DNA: TGCAGTGCTAGAGATCAGGGGGGGTGGGAGCAGTACTTC.

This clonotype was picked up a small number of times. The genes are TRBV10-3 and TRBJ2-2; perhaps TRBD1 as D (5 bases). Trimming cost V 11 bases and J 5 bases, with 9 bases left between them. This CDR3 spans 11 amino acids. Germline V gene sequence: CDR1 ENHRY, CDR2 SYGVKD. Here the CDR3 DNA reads TGTGCCGGAAGGGGAACCGGGGAGCTGTTTTTT. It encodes CAGRGTGELFF.

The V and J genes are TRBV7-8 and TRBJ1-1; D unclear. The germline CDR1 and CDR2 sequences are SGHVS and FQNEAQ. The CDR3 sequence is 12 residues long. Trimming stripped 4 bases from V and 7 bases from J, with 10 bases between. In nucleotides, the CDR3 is TGTGCCAGCAGCTCATCGGGGTTTGAAGCTTTCTTT. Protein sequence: CASSSSGFEAFF.

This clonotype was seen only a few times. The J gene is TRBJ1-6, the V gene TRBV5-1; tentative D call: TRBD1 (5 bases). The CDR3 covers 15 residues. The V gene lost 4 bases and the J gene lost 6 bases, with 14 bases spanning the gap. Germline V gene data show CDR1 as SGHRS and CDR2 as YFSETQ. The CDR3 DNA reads TGCGCCAGCAGCGAGGGGACGTTGGGTAATTCACCCCTCCACTTT. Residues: CASSEGTLGNSPLHF. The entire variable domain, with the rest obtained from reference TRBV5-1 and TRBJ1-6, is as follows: KAGVTQTPRYLIKTRGQQVTLSCSPISGHRSVSWYQQTPGQGLQFLFEYFSETQRNKGNFPGRFSGRQFSNSRSEMNVSTLELGDSALYLCASSEGTLGNSPLHFGNGTRLTVT.

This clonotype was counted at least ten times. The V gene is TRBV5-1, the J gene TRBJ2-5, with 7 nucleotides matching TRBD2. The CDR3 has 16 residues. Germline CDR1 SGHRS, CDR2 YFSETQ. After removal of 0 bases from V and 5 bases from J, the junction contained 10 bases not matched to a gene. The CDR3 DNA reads TGCGCCAGCAGCTTGGGTCGAATAGCGGGTGGCGAGACCCAGTACTTC. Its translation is CASSLGRIAGGETQYF.

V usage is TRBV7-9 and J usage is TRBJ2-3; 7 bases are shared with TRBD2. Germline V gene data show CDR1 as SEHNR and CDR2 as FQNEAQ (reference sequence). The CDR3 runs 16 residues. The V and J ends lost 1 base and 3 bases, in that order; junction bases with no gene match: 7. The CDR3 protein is CASSLDMGGVTDTQYF. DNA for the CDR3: TGTGCCAGCAGCTTAGACATGGGGGGGGTTACAGATACGCAGTATTTT.